This T cell receptor (beta chain) was sequenced during a study of blood T cell repertoires in COVID-19 (dated by TCRdb to the early 2020s). Context from the whole study: Samples from collaborators originated in the United States, Italy and Spain and spanned both the acute and convalescent phases of COVID-19. Where HLA class I and class II types were available, the types were taken from metadata supplied by the sample provider, not from assay-based typing. Deeply sampled blood TCRbeta repertoires from subjects exposed to, actively infected with, or recovered from COVID-19 were included in the dataset. The repertoires were released in a freely available public database intended as a resource for research on the immune response to SARS-CoV-2. A de-identified subject ID, COVID-19 status, age in years and sex were almost always included in the sample metadata. The samples were drawn from the first 160 participants of the ongoing ImmuneRACE study and from 950 to 1,500 subjects provided by 6 global collaborators. The prospective study material was composed of cDNA or gDNA derived from T cells, B-cell-depleted T cells, or PBMCs. Study-level results and caveats: The quantity of clinical and demographic metadata differed by source and by participant and was supplied without curation.

TCRbeta CDR3 regions were amplified from genomic DNA by means of the immunoSEQ Assay, a bias-controlled multiplex PCR. Regarding the original processing steps: The number of nucleated cells in each sample was estimated from the amplification of reference gene primers within the assay. To quantify the absolute abundance of each unique TCRbeta CDR3 rearrangement, sequence reads were collapsed and filtered. For each sample, productive Simpson clonality was calculated as the square root of Simpson's diversity index across productive rearrangements. TCRdb holds this immuneACCESS table with in-frame rearrangements only. Some clones are missing; in checked studies, unresolved V genes explain under half, and the rest has no known cause. Clone size and the V and J calls come from that table; the DNA yielded D and trimming. Recorded for this sample are approximately 150,000 clones; around 82% of them occurred a single time. Together, the top ten hold about 15% of the sample.

From a lookup of the germline V gene, CDR1 and CDR2 are SGHRS and YFSETQ. A distance of 14 bases separates the germline ends of V and J, which lose 4 bases and 4 bases respectively. The CDR3 spans 14 residues, from the cysteine through the phenylalanine. Only the CDR3 portion is preserved as DNA: 42 bases, with reading frame beginning at the first base. Comments on this clone: Its antigen is still unknown. No much larger clone exists at a distance of one base, and base qualities are not known.

The collaborating institutions used their own protocols to collect whole blood in K2EDTA tubes. For TCRbeta analysis, collaborators shipped samples as frozen whole blood, isolated PBMCs, or DNA extracted from either of those sample types. The chain is encoded by TRBV5-1 joined to TRBJ1-2; the D gene cannot be resolved reliably. Sequencing input: peripheral blood. The TCR was taken from a human donor with acute or convalescent COVID-19. The donor label of this sample is uncertain. Here is the DNA: TGCGCCAGCAGCGAAGAACACGGACTCTATGGCTACACCTTC. Translated, this gives CASSEEHGLYGYTF.